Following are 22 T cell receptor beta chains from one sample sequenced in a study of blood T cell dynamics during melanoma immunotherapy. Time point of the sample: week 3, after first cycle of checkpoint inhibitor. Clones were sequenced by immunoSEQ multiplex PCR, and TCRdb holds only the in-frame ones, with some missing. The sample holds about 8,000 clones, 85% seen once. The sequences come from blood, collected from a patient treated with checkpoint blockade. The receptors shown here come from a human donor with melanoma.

The CDR3 sequence: CASRTTDNYGYTF. CDR3 in DNA: TGTGCCAGCAGGACGACAGACAACTATGGCTACACCTTC. V and J are TRBV6-1 and TRBJ1-2; perhaps TRBD1 as D (5 bases). Trimming left V 6 bases short and J 2 bases short, with 10 bases between. The CDR3 covers 13 residues. Germline V gene sequence: CDR1 MNHNS, CDR2 SASEGT.

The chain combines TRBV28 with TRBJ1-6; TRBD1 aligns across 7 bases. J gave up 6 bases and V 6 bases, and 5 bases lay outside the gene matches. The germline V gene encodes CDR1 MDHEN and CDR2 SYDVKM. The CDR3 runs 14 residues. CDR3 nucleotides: TGTGCCAGCAGGATGGGGGACAGTAATTCACCCCTCCACTTT. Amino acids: CASRMGDSNSPLHF.

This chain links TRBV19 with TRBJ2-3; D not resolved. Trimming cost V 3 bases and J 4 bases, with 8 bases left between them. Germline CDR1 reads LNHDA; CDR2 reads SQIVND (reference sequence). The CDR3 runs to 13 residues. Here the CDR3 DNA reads TGTGCCAGTAGTATCTCCTCACCAGATACGCAGTATTTT. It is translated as CASSISSPDTQYF.

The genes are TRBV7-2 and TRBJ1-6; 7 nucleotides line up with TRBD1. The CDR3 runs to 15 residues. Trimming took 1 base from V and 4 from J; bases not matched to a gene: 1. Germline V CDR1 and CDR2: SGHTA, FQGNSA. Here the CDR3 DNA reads TGTGCCAGCAGCTTAGAACAGGGGTATAATTCACCCCTCCACTTT. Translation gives CASSLEQGYNSPLHF.

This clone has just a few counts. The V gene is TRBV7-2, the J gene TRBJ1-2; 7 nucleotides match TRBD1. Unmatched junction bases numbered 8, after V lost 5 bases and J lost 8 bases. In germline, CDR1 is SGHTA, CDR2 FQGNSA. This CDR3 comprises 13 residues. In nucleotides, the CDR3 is TGTGCCAGCAGCCTGGGACAGTATTGGGGCTACACCTTC. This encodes CASSLGQYWGYTF. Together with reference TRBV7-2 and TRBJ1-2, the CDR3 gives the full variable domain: GAGVSQSPSNKVTEKGKDVELRCDPISGHTALYWYRQSLGQGLEFLIYFQGNSAPDKSGLPSDRFSAERTGGSVSTLTIQRTQQEDSAVYLCASSLGQYWGYTFGSGTRLTVV.

CDR3 amino acids: CASSHRTGYEQYV. The DNA for the CDR3 is TGCGCCAGCAGCCACCGGACTGGTTACGAGCAGTACGTC. The genes are TRBV4-1 and TRBJ2-7; D is possibly TRBD2 (5 bases). The CDR3 is 13 amino acids. CDR1 is MGHRA and CDR2 is YSYEKL in the germline V gene. V shed 3 bases and J shed 4 bases, with 10 bases lying between them.

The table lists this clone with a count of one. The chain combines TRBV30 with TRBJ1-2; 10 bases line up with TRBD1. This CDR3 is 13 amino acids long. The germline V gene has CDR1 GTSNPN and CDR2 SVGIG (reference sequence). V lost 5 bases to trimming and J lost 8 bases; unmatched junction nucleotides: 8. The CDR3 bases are TGTGCCTGGGTGACTGGGACAGGGGTGGGCTACACCTTC. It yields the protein CAWVTGTGVGYTF.

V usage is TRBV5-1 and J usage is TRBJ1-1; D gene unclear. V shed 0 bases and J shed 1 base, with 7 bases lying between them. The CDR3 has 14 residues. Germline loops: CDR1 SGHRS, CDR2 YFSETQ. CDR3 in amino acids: CASSLAAGNTEAFF. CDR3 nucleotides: TGCGCCAGCAGCTTGGCCGCGGGGAACACTGAAGCTTTCTTT.

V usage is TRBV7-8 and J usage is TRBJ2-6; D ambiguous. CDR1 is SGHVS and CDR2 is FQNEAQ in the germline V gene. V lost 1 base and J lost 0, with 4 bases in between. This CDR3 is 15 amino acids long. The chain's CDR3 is CASSLGSSGANVLTF. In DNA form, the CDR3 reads TGTGCCAGCAGCTTAGGCAGCTCTGGGGCCAACGTCCTGACTTTC.

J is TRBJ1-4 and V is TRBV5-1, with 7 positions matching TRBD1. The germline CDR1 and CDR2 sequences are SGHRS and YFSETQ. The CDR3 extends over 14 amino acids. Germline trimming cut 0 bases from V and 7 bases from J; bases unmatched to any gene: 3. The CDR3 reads CASSLAGGGEKLFF. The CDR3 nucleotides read TGCGCCAGCAGCTTGGCAGGGGGAGGTGAAAAACTGTTTTTT.

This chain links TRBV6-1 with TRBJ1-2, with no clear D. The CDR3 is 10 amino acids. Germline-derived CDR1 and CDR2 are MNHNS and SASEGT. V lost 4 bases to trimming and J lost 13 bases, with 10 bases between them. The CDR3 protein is CASSAPSSTF. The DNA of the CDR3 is TGTGCCAGCAGTGCCCCCTCCTCCACCTTC.

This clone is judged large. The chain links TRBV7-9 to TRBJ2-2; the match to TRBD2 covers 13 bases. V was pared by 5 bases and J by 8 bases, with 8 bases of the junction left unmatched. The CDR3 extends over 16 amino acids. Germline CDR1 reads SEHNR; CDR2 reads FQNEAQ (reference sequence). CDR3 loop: CASSRGLAGEAGELFF. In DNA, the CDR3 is TGTGCCAGCAGCCGAGGACTAGCGGGAGAGGCTGGGGAGCTGTTTTTT.

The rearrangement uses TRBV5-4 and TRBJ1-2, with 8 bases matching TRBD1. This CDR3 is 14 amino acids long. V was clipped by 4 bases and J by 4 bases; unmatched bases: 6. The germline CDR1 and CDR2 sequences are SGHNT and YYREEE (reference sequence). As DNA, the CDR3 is TGTGCCAGCAGCCCGACAGGGGATGGCTATGGCTACACCTTC. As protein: CASSPTGDGYGYTF.

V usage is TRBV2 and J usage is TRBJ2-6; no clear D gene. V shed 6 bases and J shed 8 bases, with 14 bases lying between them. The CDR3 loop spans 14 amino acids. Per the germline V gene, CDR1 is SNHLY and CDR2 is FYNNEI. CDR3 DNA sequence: TGTGCCAGCAGCCTTCCCCCGGCGCCCAACGTCCTGACTTTC. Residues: CASSLPPAPNVLTF.

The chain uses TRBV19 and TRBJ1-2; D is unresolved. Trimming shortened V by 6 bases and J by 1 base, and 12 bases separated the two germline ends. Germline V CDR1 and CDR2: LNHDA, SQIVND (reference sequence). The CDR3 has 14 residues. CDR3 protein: CASSGERINYGYTF. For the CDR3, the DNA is TGTGCCAGTAGCGGAGAGAGGATTAACTATGGCTACACCTTC.

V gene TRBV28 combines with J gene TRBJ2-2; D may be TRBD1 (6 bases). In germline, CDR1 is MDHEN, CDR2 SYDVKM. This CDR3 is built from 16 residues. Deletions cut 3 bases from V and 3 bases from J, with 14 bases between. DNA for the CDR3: TGTGCCAGCAGTTTTGGAACAACAGGGTACACCGGGGAGCTGTTTTTT. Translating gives CASSFGTTGYTGELFF.

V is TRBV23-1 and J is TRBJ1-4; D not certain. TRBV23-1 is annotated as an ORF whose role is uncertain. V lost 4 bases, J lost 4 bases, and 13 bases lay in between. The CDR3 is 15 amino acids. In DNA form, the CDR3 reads TGCGCCAGCAGTCTCGTCACAGCTTATAATGAAAAACTGTTTTTT. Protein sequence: CASSLVTAYNEKLFF.

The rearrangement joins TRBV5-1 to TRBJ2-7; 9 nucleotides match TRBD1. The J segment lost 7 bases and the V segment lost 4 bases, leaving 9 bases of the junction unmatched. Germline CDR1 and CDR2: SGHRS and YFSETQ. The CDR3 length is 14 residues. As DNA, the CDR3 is TGCGCCAGCAGCCGCGGGACAGGGACTACGGAGCAGTACTTC. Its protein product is CASSRGTGTTEQYF.

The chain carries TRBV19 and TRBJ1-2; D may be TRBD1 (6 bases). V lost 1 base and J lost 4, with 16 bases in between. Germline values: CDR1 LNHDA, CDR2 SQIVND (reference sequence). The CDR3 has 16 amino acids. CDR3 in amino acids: CASSIGWNRALYGYTF. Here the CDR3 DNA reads TGTGCCAGTAGTATAGGGTGGAACAGGGCGCTCTATGGCTACACCTTC.

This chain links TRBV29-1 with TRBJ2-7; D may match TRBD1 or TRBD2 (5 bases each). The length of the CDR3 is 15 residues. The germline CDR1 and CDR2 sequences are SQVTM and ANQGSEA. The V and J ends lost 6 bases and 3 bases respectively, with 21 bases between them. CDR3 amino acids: CSVCPRGPFSYEQYV. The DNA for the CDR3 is TGCAGCGTGTGCCCCCGGGGACCTTTTAGCTACGAGCAGTACGTC.

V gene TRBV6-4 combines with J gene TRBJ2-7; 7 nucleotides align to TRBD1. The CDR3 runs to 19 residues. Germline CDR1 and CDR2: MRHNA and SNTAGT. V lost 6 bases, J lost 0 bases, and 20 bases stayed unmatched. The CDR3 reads CASSVTGTVPTVSSYEQYV. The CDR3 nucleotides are TGTGCCAGCAGCGTCACCGGGACAGTCCCAACCGTGAGCTCCTACGAGCAGTACGTC.

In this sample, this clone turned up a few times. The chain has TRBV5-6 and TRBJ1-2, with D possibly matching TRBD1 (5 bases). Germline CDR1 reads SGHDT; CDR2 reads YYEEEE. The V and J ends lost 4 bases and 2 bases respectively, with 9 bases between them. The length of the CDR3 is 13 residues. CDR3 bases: TGTGCCAGCAGCCCGGGACGGAACTATGGCTACACCTTC. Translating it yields CASSPGRNYGYTF.